A selection of T cell receptor beta chains follows, all from one sample in a study of spatial heterogeneity in lung cancer. TCRdb re-analysed the 5' RACE reads in MiXCR, keeping a single row per CDR3 protein. The sample consists of 20,000 to 25,000 distinct CDR3 sequences, over 2.5% of them appearing once. Material: lung tumor tissue, obtained at surgery. The receptors here all came from a male donor with early-stage non-small cell lung cancer. Both conserved end residues are trimmed from each CDR3. D genes are given only for firm matches.

cdr3_aa v_call d_call j_call cdr3_length
ASSYVSGANVLT TRBV6-5 . TRBJ2-6 12
ASRSGTSGSIGETQY TRBV6-2/TRBV6-3 TRBD2 TRBJ2-5 15
ASSWDRGTEAF TRBV11-2 TRBD1 TRBJ1-1 11
ASSRDRVNEKLF TRBV7-2 TRBD1 TRBJ1-4 12
ASSEHSNQPQH TRBV6-1 . TRBJ1-5 11
SALRTGGGNQPQH TRBV20-1 TRBD1 TRBJ1-5 13
ASSAGQDTYEQY TRBV7-2 TRBD1 TRBJ2-7 12
ASKGFYNEQF TRBV7-6 . TRBJ2-1 10
ASSGGTSGINEQF TRBV11-3 TRBD2 TRBJ2-1 13
ASSSRTGEREQY TRBV7-9 TRBD1 TRBJ2-7 12
ASSRNYGYT TRBV28 . TRBJ1-2 9
ASSWQDSTNSPLH TRBV5-5 . TRBJ1-6 13
ASSLIGYPYEQY TRBV12-3/TRBV12-4 . TRBJ2-7 12
AWSLERGYYGYT TRBV30 . TRBJ1-2 12
ASSRETGGFETQY TRBV7-8 TRBD1 TRBJ2-5 13
ASQSRQGTTEAF TRBV27 TRBD1 TRBJ1-1 12
ASSSSLAFEQY TRBV12-3/TRBV12-4 . TRBJ2-7 11
ATRPDRGGDGEAF TRBV24-1 TRBD1 TRBJ1-1 13
SARVVGNTEAF TRBV20-1 . TRBJ1-1 11
ASSLTGVNEKLF TRBV12-3/TRBV12-4 TRBD1 TRBJ1-4 12
SVATSGSSYNEQF TRBV29-1 TRBD2 TRBJ2-1 13
ASSPDGNTGELF TRBV27 . TRBJ2-2 12
ASSRTQNTEAF TRBV18 . TRBJ1-1 11
ASSKLPGELF TRBV27 . TRBJ2-2 10
ATRGSGFSDYEQY TRBV24-1 . TRBJ2-7 13
ASSDGRTGVY TRBV9 TRBD1 TRBJ2-7 10
ASSPHEYEQY TRBV7-9 . TRBJ2-7 10
ASSPMRSGLEDTQY TRBV4-1 . TRBJ2-3 14
ASSHREPNSPLH TRBV27 . TRBJ1-6 12
ASSFISGNQETQY TRBV5-4 TRBD2 TRBJ2-5 13
ASSLSSVQGARGYT TRBV27 TRBD1 TRBJ1-2 14
ASSLTSGRNTYEQY TRBV5-1 TRBD2 TRBJ2-7 14
ASSPTGSGANVLT TRBV14 . TRBJ2-6 13
SVAGSGANVLT TRBV29-1 . TRBJ2-6 11
ASSQGNGGYT TRBV3-1 . TRBJ1-2 10
ASREEGDTIY TRBV12-3/TRBV12-4 . TRBJ1-3 10
ASSPGHPYEQY TRBV5-1 . TRBJ2-7 11
SVDSGSVTGELF TRBV29-1 TRBD2 TRBJ2-2 12
SASRGDTQY TRBV20-1 . TRBJ2-3 9
ASSRGTGRYEQY TRBV7-6 TRBD1 TRBJ2-7 12